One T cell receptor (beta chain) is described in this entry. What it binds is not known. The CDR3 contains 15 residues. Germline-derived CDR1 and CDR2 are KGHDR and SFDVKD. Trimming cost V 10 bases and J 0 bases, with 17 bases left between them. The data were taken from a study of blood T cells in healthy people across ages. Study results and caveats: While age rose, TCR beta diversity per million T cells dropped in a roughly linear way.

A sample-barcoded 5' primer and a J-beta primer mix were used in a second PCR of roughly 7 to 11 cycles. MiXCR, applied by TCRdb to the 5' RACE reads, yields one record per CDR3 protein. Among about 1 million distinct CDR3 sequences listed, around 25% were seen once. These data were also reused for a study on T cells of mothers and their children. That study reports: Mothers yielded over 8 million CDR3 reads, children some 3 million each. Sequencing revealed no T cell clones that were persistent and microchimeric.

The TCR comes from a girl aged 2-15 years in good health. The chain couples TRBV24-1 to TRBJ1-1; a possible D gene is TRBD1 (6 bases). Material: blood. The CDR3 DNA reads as TGTGCCACTCGGGGGGCTGGCTCAATGAACACTGAAGCTTTCTTT. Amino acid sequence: CATRGAGSMNTEAFF.